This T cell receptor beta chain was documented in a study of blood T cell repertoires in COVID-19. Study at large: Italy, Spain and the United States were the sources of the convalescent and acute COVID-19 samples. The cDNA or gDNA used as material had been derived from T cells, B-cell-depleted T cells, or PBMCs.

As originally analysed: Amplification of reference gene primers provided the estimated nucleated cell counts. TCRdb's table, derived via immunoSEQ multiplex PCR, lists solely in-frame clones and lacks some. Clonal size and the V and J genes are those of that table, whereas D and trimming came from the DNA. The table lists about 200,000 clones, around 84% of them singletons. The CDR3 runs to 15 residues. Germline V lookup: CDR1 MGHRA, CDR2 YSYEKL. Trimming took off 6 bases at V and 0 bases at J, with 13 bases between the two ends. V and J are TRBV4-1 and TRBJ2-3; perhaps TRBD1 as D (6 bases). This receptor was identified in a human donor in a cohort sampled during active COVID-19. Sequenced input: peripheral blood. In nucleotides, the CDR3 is TGCGCCAGCAGGCTCTGGGACACTAGCACAGATACGCAGTATTTT. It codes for CASRLWDTSTDTQYF.